This T cell receptor (beta chain) stems from a study of T cells in Graves' hyperthyroidism and ophthalmopathy. V was shortened by 6 bases and J by 1 base, with 18 bases between the two germline ends. Per the germline V gene, CDR1 is SQVTM and CDR2 is ANQGSEA. CDR3 length equals 15 residues. The PBMCs studied were ones that came from about 10 ml fresh peripheral blood. TCR beta CDR3 region amplification was performed from RNA transcripts. In the first-round RT-PCR of the TCR CDR3, the HTBI primer set was used. TCRdb reprocessed the multiplex PCR reads with MiXCR, giving one entry per CDR3 protein. The table shows about 400,000 distinct CDR3 sequences, with approximately 13% occurring only once. This clonotype was observed many times.

The sequence was collected from a woman between 18 and 30 years old with Graves' hyperthyroidism. The V gene is TRBV29-1, the J gene TRBJ1-1, with a possible D match to TRBD1 (6 bases). Input material: blood. In nucleotides, the CDR3 is TGCAGCGTAAAACCAAACAGGGAGACGAACACTGAAGCTTTCTTT. This sequence encodes CSVKPNRETNTEAFF.